This T cell receptor (beta chain) was obtained from a study of shared clonotypes between healthy human individuals. The method was immunoSEQ multiplex PCR; TCRdb's version includes in-frame clones alone and lacks a portion of them. The sample shows 2 million to 2.5 million clones, about 95% of them seen only once. With 5 bases clipped from V and 7 bases from J, the junction kept 6 bases outside the gene matches. Germline CDR1 is SGDLS and CDR2 is YYNGEE. The CDR3 is 13 amino acids. Naive CD8 cells lacked CD45RO, underwent positive selection for CCR7 and left out terminally differentiated effector memory CD45RA+ cells. Remarks on this clone: Its specificity is not known.

Broader study findings: Represented genetic and exposure-history diversity was restricted by having few donors.

Sequenced sample: naive CD8+ T cells sorted from blood. The TCR originated in a man between 18 and 29 years old in good health. The V call is TRBV9, the J call TRBJ1-3; 7 bases match TRBD1. The CDR3 protein is CASSLDRDNTIYF. The CDR3 DNA follows: TGTGCCAGCAGTCTAGACAGGGATAACACCATATATTTT.